This T cell receptor beta chain was captured in a study of blood T cells in healthy people across ages. With a J-beta primer mix and a sample-barcoded 5' primer, a second PCR ran roughly 6 to 11 cycles. TCRdb itself ran the 5' RACE reads through MiXCR, one entry per CDR3 protein. The table lists roughly 1,300,000 distinct CDR3 sequences, 55% to 75% of them singletons. Per the germline V gene, CDR1 is SNHLY and CDR2 is FYNNEI. This CDR3 comprises 10 residues. V was trimmed by 6 bases and J by 7 bases, leaving 6 bases between them. The material sequenced was blood. The receptor was derived from a man aged 18 to 30 in good health. The chain joins TRBV2 to TRBJ1-1, with D unresolved. The CDR3: CASRRGEAFF. The CDR3 coding sequence is TGTGCCAGCAGGCGGGGTGAAGCTTTCTTT.